Listed here is a single TCR beta chain. The record originates from a study of technical replicates of blood from a handful of donors. The assay was immunoSEQ multiplex PCR, and TCRdb's table has in-frame clones only and misses some. Here the sample spans roughly 74,000 clones, around 90% being singletons. Trimming removed 6 bases from V and 7 bases from J; junction bases left unmatched: 6. The CDR3 is 14 amino acids. Germline assignment: CDR1 LNHNV and CDR2 YYDKDF (reference sequence). The sequencing sample was made of T cells isolated from PBMCs. The receptor was derived from a human donor in good health. The chain employs TRBV15 and TRBJ1-4; 9 bases align to TRBD1. CDR3 DNA sequence: TGTGCCACCAGAGTCGACAGGGGGGCTGAAAAACTGTTTTTT. Its translation is CATRVDRGAEKLFF.